The TCR beta chain under discussion was sequenced for a study of human T cells and chemical hapten exposure. Study at large: Patients were given diphenylcyclopropenone on the scalp weekly across the approximately 24-week study. The patient population, which was mostly female, had alopecia areata, totalis or universalis. Overall study findings and caveats: No alteration of TCRs above 1 in 1000 frequency was seen with DPC sensitization.

Germline V gene data show CDR1 as LNHNV and CDR2 as YYDKDF (reference sequence). The ends lost 0 bases at V and 0 bases at J; junction bases unmatched: 3. This CDR3 comprises 16 residues. This clonotype was seen only a few times. Its antigen remains unknown. One entry per CDR3 protein, called by TCRdb with MiXCR from the RACE reads. The sample includes 55,000 to 75,000 distinct CDR3 sequences, roughly an eighth of them seen just once. Time point reported: patch test 3, about 24 weeks after DPC sensitization. Treatment here: therapeutic diphenylcyclopropenone sensitization with weekly scalp DPC. The TCR sequence derives from a man aged 25 to 40 with alopecia areata. Some clones in this sample may be carry-over from other donors' samples. The chain uses TRBV15 and TRBJ2-3; the match to TRBD1 covers 7 bases. The specimen was whole blood, collected in connection with sensitization to the hapten diphenylcyclopropenone (DPC). This CDR3 is CATSREGQTSTDTQYF. The CDR3 DNA reads TGTGCCACCAGCAGAGAGGGACAGACTAGCACAGATACGCAGTATTTT. Combining the CDR3 with reference TRBV15 and TRBJ2-3 gives the whole variable domain DAMVIQNPRYQVTQFGKPVTLSCSQTLNHNVMYWYQQKSSQAPKLLFHYYDKDFNNEADTPDNFQSRRPNTSFCFLDIRSPGLGDTAMYLCATSREGQTSTDTQYFGPGTRLTVL.